Sequencing of this T cell receptor beta chain was carried out in a study of OX40 agonist ivuxolimab in advanced cancers. Study summary: Anti-PD-1, anti-PD-L1 or anti-CTLA-4 therapy given earlier was allowed, and approximately 43% had some.

About this clone itself: The target antigen is unknown.

V lost 2 bases and J 6 bases, leaving 10 bases between the germline ends. This CDR3 region has 14 residues. CDR1 is MDHEN and CDR2 is SYDVKM in the germline V gene. Systemic immunosuppression or autoimmune disease history was grounds to exclude patients. The method was immunoSEQ multiplex PCR; TCRdb's version includes in-frame clones alone and lacks a portion of them. Of about 100,000 clones in the sample, under 95% were seen once. The study's findings and limits: Specificity for antigen went undetermined in the expanded peripheral T cells. Fewer expanded clones were found on average in CD4+ than in CD8+ T cells.

The V gene is TRBV28, the J gene TRBJ1-4; the D gene is possibly TRBD1 (5 bases). The specimen was CD4+ or CD8+ T cells sorted from blood, collected in a trial of the OX40 agonist ivuxolimab. This receptor was taken from an adult with an advanced solid tumor such as melanoma, head and neck, liver or kidney cancer. DNA for the CDR3: TGTGCCAGCAGTTTACCGGGGGGGGATGAAAAACTGTTTTTT. This gives the protein CASSLPGGDEKLFF.